This T cell receptor beta chain was obtained from a study of blood T cell repertoires in COVID-19 (dated by TCRdb to between 2020 and 2021). Notes on the research overall: Collaborator samples came from the United States, Italy and Spain and covered acute and convalescent phases of COVID-19. The material from the prospective study consisted of cDNA or gDNA derived from T cells, B-cell-depleted T cells, or PBMCs. Nearly every sample came with metadata listing a de-identified subject ID, COVID-19 status, age in years and sex. A freely available public database, intended as a resource for researchers studying the immune response to SARS-CoV-2, is where the repertoires were released. Where available, HLA class I and class II types were obtained from metadata supplied by the sample provider rather than from assay-based typing. The samples were drawn from the first 160 participants of the ongoing ImmuneRACE study and from over 950 subjects provided by 6 global collaborators. The dataset comprised deeply sampled blood TCRbeta repertoires from subjects exposed to, actively infected with, or recovered from COVID-19.

About this clone: What this receptor recognizes is not known. No base qualities exist here, and no much larger clone lies one base off it.

Participants in the prospective study were aged roughly 18 to 95 years, lived in under 30 United States geographic areas, and enrolled through a virtual design. In the prospective study, cohorts were assigned on the basis of participant-reported clinical history obtained from a screening survey and a study questionnaire. Recovered participants in ImmuneRACE Cohort 3 were defined as having two consecutive negative NP/OP PCR tests, clearance from a healthcare professional, or resolution of symptoms. Mobile phlebotomists in the prospective study collected whole blood, serum and a nasopharyngeal or oropharyngeal swab from every participant. Participants in the prospective study had the option to provide additional blood draws and questionnaires over a 2-month period. Before DNA extraction, blood samples from the prospective study were shipped at room temperature or frozen. Points the paper makes about the study in general: The amount of clinical and demographic metadata varied by source and participant and was provided uncurated.

CDR1 and CDR2 were assigned from the germline V gene (reference sequence) as SGHNT and YYREEE. Compared with germline, V lacks 3 bases and J lacks 10 bases; bases without a gene match: 10. The CDR3 runs 14 amino acids, cysteine and phenylalanine included. CDR3 DNA only is kept here, 42 bases in frame from base 1. The immunoSEQ Assay, a bias-controlled multiplex PCR, was used to amplify TCRbeta CDR3 regions from genomic DNA. On the authors' methods: The number of nucleated cells in each sample was estimated from the amplification of reference gene primers within the assay. To quantify the absolute abundance of each unique TCRbeta CDR3 rearrangement, sequence reads were collapsed and filtered. Productive Simpson clonality was computed per sample as the square root of Simpson's diversity index over productive rearrangements. What TCRdb holds here is the immuneACCESS table cut down to in-frame rearrangements. Part of the clones is not present; checked against another copy, under half of the missing clones reflect an unresolved V gene, and the others are unexplained. The V and J calls and clone size come from that table; D and trimming were worked out from the DNA. The sample data list 150,000 to 200,000 clones, and just over 85% of these were observed just once. About 8.4% of the sample is taken by the ten largest.

The rearranged segments are TRBV5-4 and TRBJ2-5; 9 bases in between match TRBD1. The sequenced sample was PBMCs or T cells enriched from blood (not recorded which). This clonotype was obtained from a young woman who had recovered from COVID-19. The CDR3 has the sequence CASSSGQGLEDQYF. The DNA sequence follows: TGTGCCAGCAGCTCCGGACAGGGGTTAGAGGACCAGTACTTC.